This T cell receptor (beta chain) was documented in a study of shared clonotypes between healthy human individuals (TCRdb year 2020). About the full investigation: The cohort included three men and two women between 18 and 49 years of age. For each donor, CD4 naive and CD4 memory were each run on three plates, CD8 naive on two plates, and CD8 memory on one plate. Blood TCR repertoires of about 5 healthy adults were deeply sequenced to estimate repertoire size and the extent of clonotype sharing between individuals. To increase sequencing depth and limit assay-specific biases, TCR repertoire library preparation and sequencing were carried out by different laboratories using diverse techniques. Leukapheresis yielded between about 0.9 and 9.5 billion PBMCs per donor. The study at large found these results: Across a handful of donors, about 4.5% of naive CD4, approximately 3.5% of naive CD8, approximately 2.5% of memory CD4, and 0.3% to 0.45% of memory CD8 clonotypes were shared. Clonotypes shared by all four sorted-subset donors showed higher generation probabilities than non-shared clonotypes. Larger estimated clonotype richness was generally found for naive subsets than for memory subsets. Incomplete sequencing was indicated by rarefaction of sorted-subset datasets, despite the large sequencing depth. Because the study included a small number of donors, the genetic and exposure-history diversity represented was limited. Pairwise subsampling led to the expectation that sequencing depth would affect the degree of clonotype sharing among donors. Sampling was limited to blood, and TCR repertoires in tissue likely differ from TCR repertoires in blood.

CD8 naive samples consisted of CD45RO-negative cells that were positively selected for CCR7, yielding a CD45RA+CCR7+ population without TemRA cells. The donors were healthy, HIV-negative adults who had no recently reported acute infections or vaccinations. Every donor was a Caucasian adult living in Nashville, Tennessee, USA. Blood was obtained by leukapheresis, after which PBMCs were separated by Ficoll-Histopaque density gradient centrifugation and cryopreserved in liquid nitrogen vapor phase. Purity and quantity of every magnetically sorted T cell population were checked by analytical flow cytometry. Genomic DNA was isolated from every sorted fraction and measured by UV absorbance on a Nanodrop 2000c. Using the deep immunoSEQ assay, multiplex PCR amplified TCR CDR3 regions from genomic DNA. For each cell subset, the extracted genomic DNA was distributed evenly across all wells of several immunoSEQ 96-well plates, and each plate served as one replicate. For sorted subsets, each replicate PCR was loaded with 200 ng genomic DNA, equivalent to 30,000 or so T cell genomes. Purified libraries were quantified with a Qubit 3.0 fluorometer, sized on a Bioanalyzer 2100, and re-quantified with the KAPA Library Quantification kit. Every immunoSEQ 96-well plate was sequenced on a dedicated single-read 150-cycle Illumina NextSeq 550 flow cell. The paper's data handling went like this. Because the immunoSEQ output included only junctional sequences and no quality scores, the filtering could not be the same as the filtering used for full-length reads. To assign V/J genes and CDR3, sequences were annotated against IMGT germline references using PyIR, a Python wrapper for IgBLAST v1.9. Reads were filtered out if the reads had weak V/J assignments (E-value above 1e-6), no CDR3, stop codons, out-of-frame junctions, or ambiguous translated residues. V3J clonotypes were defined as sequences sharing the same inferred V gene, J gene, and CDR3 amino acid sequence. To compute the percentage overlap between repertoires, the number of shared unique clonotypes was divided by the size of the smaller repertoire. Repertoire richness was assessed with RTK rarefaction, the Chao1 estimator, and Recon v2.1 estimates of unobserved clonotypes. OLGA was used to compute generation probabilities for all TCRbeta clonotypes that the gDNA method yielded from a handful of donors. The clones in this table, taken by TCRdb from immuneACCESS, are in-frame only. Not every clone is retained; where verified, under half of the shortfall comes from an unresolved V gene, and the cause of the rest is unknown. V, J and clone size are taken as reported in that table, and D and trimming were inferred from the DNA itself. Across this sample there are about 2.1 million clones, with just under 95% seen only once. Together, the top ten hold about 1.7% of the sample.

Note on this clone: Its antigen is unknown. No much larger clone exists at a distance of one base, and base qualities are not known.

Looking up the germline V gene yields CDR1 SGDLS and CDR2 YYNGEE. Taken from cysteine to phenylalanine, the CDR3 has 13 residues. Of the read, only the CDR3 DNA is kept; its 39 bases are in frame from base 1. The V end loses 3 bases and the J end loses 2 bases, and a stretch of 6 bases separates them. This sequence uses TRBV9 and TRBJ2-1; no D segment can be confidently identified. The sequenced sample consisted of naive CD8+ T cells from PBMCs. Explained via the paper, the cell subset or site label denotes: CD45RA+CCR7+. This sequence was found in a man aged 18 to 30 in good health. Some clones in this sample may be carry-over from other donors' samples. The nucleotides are TGTGCCAGCAGCGAGAAAACCTACAATGAGCAGTTCTTC. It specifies CASSEKTYNEQFF.